The entry below describes one T cell receptor beta chain. This clone was picked up a small number of times. It lacks a known antigen. No quality values exist for individual bases; no much larger clone is one base distant. The CDR3 has 13 amino acids, counting the end cysteine and phenylalanine. Of all the DNA, just the CDR3 is kept, 39 bases in frame from base 1. V is cut back by 4 bases and J by 7 bases, with 5 bases in the junction unmatched. From the germline V gene, CDR1 is SQVTM and CDR2 is ANQGSEA. This sample stems from a study of CD8+ T cells in alopecia areata (dated by TCRdb to between 2017 and 2018). Regarding the complete study: The treated patients, all with moderate-to-severe alopecia areata, were enrolled in an open-label pilot trial of oral tofacitinib given at 5 to 10 mg twice daily. Tofacitinib was given for 6 to 18 months, followed by 6 months of follow-up off drug to assess delayed response and recurrence. In treated patients, disease severity was measured using the SALT score, which gives the percentage of scalp surface area affected. To study T cell clonal expansion in alopecia areata, the researchers applied high-throughput TCRbeta sequencing to both the C3H/HeJ mouse model and human patients. Scalp tissue and sorted CD4+ and CD8+ peripheral blood T cells from patchy and totalis/universalis alopecia areata patients and from healthy controls were covered by human TCRbeta sequencing. Biopsies were taken from tofacitinib-treated patients at baseline and at 4 and 24 weeks of treatment, and a later scalp biopsy was taken in several of the tofacitinib-treated patients. Scalp clonality was compared among normal scalp (n=4), patchy alopecia areata scalp (n=8), and alopecia totalis/universalis scalp (n=8). RNA came from the PAXgene miRNA kit for fixed scalp, the miRNeasy kit for PBMCs, and the RNeasy kit for mouse skin. immunoSEQ multiplex PCR using 35 Vbeta forward primers and 13 Jbeta reverse primers was used to amplify TCRbeta CDR3 regions. Findings and caveats that apply to the study as a whole: Because the treated cohort was small and had only one nonresponder, larger studies are needed to examine links between baseline CD8+ expansion and response. Many expanded lesional clones persisted in scalp and blood during tofacitinib treatment, which may partly explain relapse after stopping treatment. Shared TCR sequences between patients were less evident than in mice, which may be partly attributable to HLA diversity in the patient population. Compared with normal scalp, lesional scalp, particularly in alopecia totalis/universalis, had higher clonality and more expanded CD8+ clones, which suggests antigenic drive. Tofacitinib significantly decreased scalp clonality and the number of expanded CD8+ clones among the top 100 scalp clones. Scalp TCR repertoire analysis is complicated because resident alphabeta T cells in normal human skin are also sequenced, whereas mouse skin is dominated by gammadelta T cells.

The sample's time point label is to be understood as: more than 3 weeks on oral tofacitinib. The label giving this sample's treatment or condition can be read as: oral pan-JAK inhibitor, 5-10 mg twice daily. Lesional scalp punch biopsies and peripheral blood were obtained from alopecia areata patients. After PBMCs were isolated by density centrifugation and stained for CD3, CD4 and CD8, a FACSAria was used to sort CD4+ and CD8+ T cells. Libraries were prepared through the immunoSEQ multiplex PCR assay. For TCR sequencing, RNA was extracted from every sample and reverse transcribed into cDNA to serve as template. SuperScript III was used to make first-strand cDNA, primed with a 2:1 mix of oligo-dT and random hexamers. Amplification bias was assessed with a synthetic immune receptor repertoire, and residual bias was removed computationally. The study's processing was this. Raw reads were preprocessed to remove errors, and CDR3 was defined according to IMGT conventions as the region from the conserved cysteine to phenylalanine. Clonality was calculated as 1 minus Shannon entropy normalized by log2 of the number of productive unique TCRs. CD4 or CD8 identity of scalp clones was inferred by cross-referencing scalp TCRbeta sequences with sorted blood CD4 and CD8 repertoires. What TCRdb holds here is the immuneACCESS table cut down to in-frame rearrangements. Part of the clones is not present; checked against another copy, under half of the missing clones reflect an unresolved V gene, and the others are unexplained. The V and J calls and clone size come from that table; D and trimming were worked out from the DNA. This sample has about 150,000 clones in its table, and 54% of those were observed once. The ten largest clones take up less than 20% of the sample.

The material was CD8+ T cells sorted from blood, obtained at week 4, from a patient treated with tofacitinib. Rearrangement joined TRBV29-1 to TRBJ2-1, with 9 central nucleotides matching TRBD2. The receptor comes from a human donor with alopecia areata. The DNA sequence is as follows: TGCAGCGTTGTTGGGCTAGCGGGAAATGAGCAGTTCTTC. Translated, this gives CSVVGLAGNEQFF.